This entry lists 5 T cell receptor beta chains sequenced from one sample in a study of T-cell memory formation after mild COVID-19. TCRdb passed the 5' RACE reads through MiXCR, listing each CDR3 protein once. The repertoire holds about 140,000 distinct CDR3 sequences, with about 5.5% as singletons. The specimen sequenced was PBMCs or a T cell subset sorted from them (not recorded which). Source of these receptors: an adult woman who had mild COVID-19 (a few samples of this study predate the infection). Cell type and time point are not known.

The chain is built from TRBV5-1 and TRBJ1-2; D ambiguous. The germline V gene has CDR1 SGHRS and CDR2 YFSETQ. The length of the CDR3 is 13 residues. V lost 6 bases, J lost 5 bases, and 14 bases lay in between. The CDR3 nucleotides are TGCGCCAGCACTACAGAATTGGGGTATGGCTACACCTTC. This encodes CASTTELGYGYTF.

This clonotype appeared many times. The V and J genes are TRBV12-3 or TRBV12-4 and TRBJ2-2, with a weak D call TRBD2 (6 bases). Trimming stripped 10 bases from V and 4 bases from J, with 16 bases between. The CDR3 runs to 14 residues. The CDR3 reads CATRSRRGTGELFF. DNA for the CDR3: TGTGCCACCCGGTCCAGGCGGGGCACCGGGGAGCTGTTTTTT.

This chain connects TRBV29-1 to TRBJ2-1; the match to TRBD2 covers 8 bases. V was clipped by 4 bases and J by 7 bases; unmatched bases: 18. The germline V gene encodes CDR1 SQVTM and CDR2 ANQGSEA. The CDR3 extends over 17 amino acids. DNA for the CDR3: TGCAGCGTTGGAAAGGTCGGGGGGGCTTTGGGTGTAAATGAGCAGTTCTTC. Protein sequence: CSVGKVGGALGVNEQFF.

The table lists this clonotype with many counts. The chain recombines TRBV20-1 with TRBJ2-7; TRBD1 aligns across 7 bases. Germline-derived CDR1 and CDR2 are DFQATT and SNEGSKA (reference sequence). V shed 3 bases, J shed 5 bases, and the junction held 7 bases outside the gene matches. This CDR3 comprises 13 residues. The CDR3 DNA follows: TGCAGTGCTAGGGCTCCTGACAGGGACGAGCAGTACTTC. Amino acid sequence: CSARAPDRDEQYF.

The chain combines TRBV20-1 with TRBJ1-4; unclear D gene. This CDR3 has 12 residues. V dropped 4 bases and J dropped 8 bases, with 11 bases sitting between them. Germline V gene lookup returns CDR1 DFQATT and CDR2 SNEGSKA (reference sequence). The DNA of the CDR3 is TGCAGTGCTACACCAGGATCCGAAAAACTGTTTTTT. The encoded protein is CSATPGSEKLFF.